This T cell receptor beta chain is drawn from a study of shared clonotypes between healthy human individuals. Study-wide results and limits: Generally, estimated richness proved larger in naive subsets than it did in memory subsets. Sequencing depth was expected to influence donor clonotype sharing.

Comments on this clone: The antigen is unknown. Other DNA sequences in this sample translate to the same CDR3.

Once extracted for a subset, genomic DNA was divided evenly among several immunoSEQ plates. As handled by the study authors: Filtering differed, since immunoSEQ gave only junction sequences and no quality scores. Clones were read by immunoSEQ multiplex PCR, and TCRdb kept only the in-frame ones, dropping some. The V and J calls and clone size come from that table; D and trimming were worked out from the DNA. The repertoire holds around 1.5 million clones, with approximately 98% as singletons. The sequenced material came from naive CD4+ T cells sorted from blood. Subset indicated: CD45RA+ positively selected. The TCR originated in a man younger than 40 in good health.

The CDR3 reads CASSPTGDNYGYTF. CDR3 DNA sequence: TGTGCCAGCTCACCGACAGGGGATAACTATGGCTACACCTTC. The genes are TRBV18 and TRBJ1-2; 8 nucleotides align to TRBD1. Germline V gene sequence: CDR1 KGHSH, CDR2 LQKENI. J gave up 1 base and V 3 bases, and 1 base lay outside the gene matches. This CDR3 spans 14 amino acids.